This T cell receptor (beta chain) was sequenced during a study of blood T cell repertoires in COVID-19. Participants were aged roughly 18 to 89 years from about two dozen US areas. Grouping used clinical history reported by participants in a survey and questionnaire. Donors of Cohort 3 who recovered were those that had two negative PCRs, clearance, or symptom resolution. In this sample, this clone turned up a few times. Germline loops: CDR1 MNHEY, CDR2 SMNVEV (reference sequence). This CDR3 region has 13 residues. V gave up 3 bases and J gave up 4 bases, with 9 bases separating them. Authors' methods: Amplification with reference gene primers provided the estimates of nucleated cell counts. Clones were sequenced by immunoSEQ multiplex PCR, and TCRdb holds only the in-frame ones, with some missing. V, J and clone size were drawn from that table, and D and trimming were deduced from the DNA. This table has about 220,000 clones, approximately 80% appearing once.

This rearrangement joins TRBV27 to TRBJ1-1, with D possibly TRBD1 on 5 matching bases. Input material: PBMCs or T cells enriched from blood (not recorded which). This receptor was taken from an older woman who had recovered from COVID-19. Here the CDR3 DNA reads TGTGCCAGCAGTTTTCAGGGATCCACTGAAGCTTTCTTT. It specifies CASSFQGSTEAFF.